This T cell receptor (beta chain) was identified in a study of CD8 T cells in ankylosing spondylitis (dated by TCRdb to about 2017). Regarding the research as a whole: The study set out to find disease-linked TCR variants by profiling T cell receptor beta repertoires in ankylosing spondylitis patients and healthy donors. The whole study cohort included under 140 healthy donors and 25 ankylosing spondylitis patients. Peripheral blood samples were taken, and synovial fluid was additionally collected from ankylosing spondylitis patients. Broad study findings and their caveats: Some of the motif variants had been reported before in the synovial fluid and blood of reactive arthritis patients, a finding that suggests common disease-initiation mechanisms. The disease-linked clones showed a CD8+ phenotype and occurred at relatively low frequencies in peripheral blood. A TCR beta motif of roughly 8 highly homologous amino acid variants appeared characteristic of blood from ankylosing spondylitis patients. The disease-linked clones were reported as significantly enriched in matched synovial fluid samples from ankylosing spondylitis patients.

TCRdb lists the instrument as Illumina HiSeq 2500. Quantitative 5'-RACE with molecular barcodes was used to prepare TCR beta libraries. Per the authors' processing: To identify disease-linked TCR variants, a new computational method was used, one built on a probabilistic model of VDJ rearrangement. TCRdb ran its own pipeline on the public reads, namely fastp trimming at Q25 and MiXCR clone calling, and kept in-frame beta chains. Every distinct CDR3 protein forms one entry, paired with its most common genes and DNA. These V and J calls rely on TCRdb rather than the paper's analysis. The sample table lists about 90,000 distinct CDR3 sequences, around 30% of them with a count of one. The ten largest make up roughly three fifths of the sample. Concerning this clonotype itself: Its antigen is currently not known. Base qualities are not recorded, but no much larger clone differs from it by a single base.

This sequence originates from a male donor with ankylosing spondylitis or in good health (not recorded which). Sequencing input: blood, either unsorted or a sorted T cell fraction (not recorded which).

The encoded CDR3 is CATSRGGIGNQPQHF. The nucleotides read TGTGCCACCAGCAGAGGTGGGATAGGGAATCAGCCCCAGCATTTT. The receptor chain draws on TRBV15 and TRBJ1-5, with no D gene named confidently. Sequences LNHNV (CDR1) and YYDKDF (CDR2) are obtained from the germline V gene (reference sequence). The CDR3 contains 15 residues, cysteine and phenylalanine counted. Just the 45-base CDR3 DNA is kept, in frame starting at base 1. V is shortened by 1 base, J by 4 bases, and the region joining them spans 11 bases.